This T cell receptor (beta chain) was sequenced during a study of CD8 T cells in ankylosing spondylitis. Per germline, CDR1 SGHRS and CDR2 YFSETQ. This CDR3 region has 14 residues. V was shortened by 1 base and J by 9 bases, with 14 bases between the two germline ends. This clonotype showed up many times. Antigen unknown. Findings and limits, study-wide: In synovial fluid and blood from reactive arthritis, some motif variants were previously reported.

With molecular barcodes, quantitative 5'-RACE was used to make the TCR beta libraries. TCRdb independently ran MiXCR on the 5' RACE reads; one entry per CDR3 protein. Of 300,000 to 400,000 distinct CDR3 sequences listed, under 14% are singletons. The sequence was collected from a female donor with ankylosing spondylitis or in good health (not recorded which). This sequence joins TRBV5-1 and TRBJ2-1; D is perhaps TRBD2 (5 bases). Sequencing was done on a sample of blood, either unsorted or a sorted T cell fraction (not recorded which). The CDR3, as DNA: TGCGCCAGCAGCTTGAACTATGAGGGATTTGAGCAGTTCTTC. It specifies CASSLNYEGFEQFF.